This record covers a single T cell receptor beta chain. Original data processing: By means of reference gene primer amplification, nucleated cell counts were estimated. Here immunoSEQ multiplex PCR was the method, and the copy in TCRdb shows in-frame clones only, minus some. For V, J and clone size, that table is used; D and trimming come from the DNA. The top ten clones hold about 5% of a sample with roughly 300,000 clones, around 87% of them seen once. Enrolled through a virtual design, the participants were between roughly 18 and 100 years of age and came from about two dozen US areas. Participants' reported clinical history set cohort assignment. The data were taken from a study of blood T cell repertoires in COVID-19. Study context: The origin of the acute and convalescent COVID-19 samples was the United States, Italy and Spain.

The CDR3 loop spans 21 amino acids. Germline CDR1 reads MNHEY; CDR2 reads SMNVEV (reference sequence). V dropped 7 bases and J dropped 0 bases, with 28 bases sitting between them. The TCR was taken from a woman aged 30 to 39 who had recovered from COVID-19. Material: PBMCs or T cells enriched from blood (not recorded which). The rearrangement links TRBV27 to TRBJ1-6, with D unclear. This CDR3 reads CASTLGRAGVLLSSYNSPLHF. In DNA, the CDR3 is TGTGCCAGCACACTAGGGAGGGCGGGAGTTCTTCTGAGCTCCTATAATTCACCCCTCCACTTT.